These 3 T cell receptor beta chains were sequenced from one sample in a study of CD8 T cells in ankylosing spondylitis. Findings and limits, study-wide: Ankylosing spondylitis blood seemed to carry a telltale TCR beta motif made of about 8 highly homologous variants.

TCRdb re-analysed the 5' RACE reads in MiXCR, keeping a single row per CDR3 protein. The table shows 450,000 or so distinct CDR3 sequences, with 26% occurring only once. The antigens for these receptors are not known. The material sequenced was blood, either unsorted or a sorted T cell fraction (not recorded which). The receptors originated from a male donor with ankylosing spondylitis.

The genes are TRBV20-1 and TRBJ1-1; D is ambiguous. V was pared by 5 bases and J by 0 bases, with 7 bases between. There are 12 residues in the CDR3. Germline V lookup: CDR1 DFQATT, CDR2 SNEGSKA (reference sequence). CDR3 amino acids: CSAGRMNTEAFF. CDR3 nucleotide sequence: TGCAGTGCTGGCCGGATGAACACTGAAGCTTTCTTT.

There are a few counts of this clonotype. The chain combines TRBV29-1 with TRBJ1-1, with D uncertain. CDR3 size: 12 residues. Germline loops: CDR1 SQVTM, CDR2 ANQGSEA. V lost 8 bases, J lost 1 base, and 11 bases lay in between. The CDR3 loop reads CSSRSRNTEAFF. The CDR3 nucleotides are TGCAGCTCCCGGAGCAGGAACACTGAAGCTTTCTTT.

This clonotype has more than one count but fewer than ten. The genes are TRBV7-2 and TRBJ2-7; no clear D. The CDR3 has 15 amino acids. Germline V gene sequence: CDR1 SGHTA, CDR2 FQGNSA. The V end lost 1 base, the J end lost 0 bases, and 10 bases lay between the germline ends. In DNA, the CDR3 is TGTGCCAGCAGCTTAGACCCACTTCTCTCCTACGAGCAGTACTTC. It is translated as CASSLDPLLSYEQYF.